This T cell receptor (beta chain) was recovered during a study of blood T cell repertoires in COVID-19. Across the whole study: Italy, Spain and the United States were the sources of the convalescent and acute COVID-19 samples. The analysed material was cDNA or gDNA that came from T cells, B-cell-depleted T cells, or PBMCs.

Authors' data handling: By means of reference gene primer amplification, nucleated cell counts were estimated. Repertoires were generated with immunoSEQ multiplex PCR, while TCRdb's copy carries only in-frame clones and drops some. V, J and clone size are those of that table, while D and trimming were read from the DNA. The data contain around 23,000 clones, approximately 72% of them singletons. Those enrolled in Seattle joined during active infection and were followed longitudinally afterward. This CDR3 is 20 amino acids long. J lost 6 bases, V lost 3 bases, and 21 bases had no gene match. Germline V gives CDR1 SGHRS, CDR2 YFSETQ.

Sequencing was carried out using peripheral blood. This receptor was obtained from a man in his forties or fifties with COVID-19, enrolled during active disease. The gene calls are TRBV5-1 and TRBJ1-6; TRBD1 aligns across 7 bases. DNA for the CDR3: TGCGCCAGCAGCTCGACAGGGTCGAGTAATTCACCGTCGAGTAATTCACCCCTCCACTTT. Amino acid sequence: CASSSTGSSNSPSSNSPLHF. Full variable domain (missing parts from reference TRBV5-1 and TRBJ1-6): KAGVTQTPRYLIKTRGQQVTLSCSPISGHRSVSWYQQTPGQGLQFLFEYFSETQRNKGNFPGRFSGRQFSNSRSEMNVSTLELGDSALYLCASSSTGSSNSPSSNSPLHFGNGTRLTVT.